This entry is about one T cell receptor beta chain. Its target is unknown. The data were taken from a study of cytomegalovirus exposure and HLA in healthy donors. General study points: Later analysis indicated greater clonal expansion among HLA-associated TCR beta chains than among equally common other chains.

The CDR3 is 17 residues long. The V and J ends lost 3 bases and 5 bases, in that order; junction bases with no gene match: 12. The germline V gene has CDR1 LNHDA and CDR2 SQIVND (reference sequence). Vbeta (60) and Jbeta (13) primers were used in the PCR. Libraries were prepared by immunoSEQ multiplex PCR; TCRdb keeps only in-frame clonotypes and omits some of them. The table has 210,000 or so clones, about 89% seen once. The source of this sequence is a woman under 30 in good health and CMV-seronegative. The chain uses TRBV19 and TRBJ2-3; 9 bases are shared with TRBD2. Material for sequencing was PBMCs. The CDR3 DNA is TGTGCCAGTAGTATTTTTAGCGGGAGCAAACTTAAAGATACGCAGTATTTT. It specifies CASSIFSGSKLKDTQYF.